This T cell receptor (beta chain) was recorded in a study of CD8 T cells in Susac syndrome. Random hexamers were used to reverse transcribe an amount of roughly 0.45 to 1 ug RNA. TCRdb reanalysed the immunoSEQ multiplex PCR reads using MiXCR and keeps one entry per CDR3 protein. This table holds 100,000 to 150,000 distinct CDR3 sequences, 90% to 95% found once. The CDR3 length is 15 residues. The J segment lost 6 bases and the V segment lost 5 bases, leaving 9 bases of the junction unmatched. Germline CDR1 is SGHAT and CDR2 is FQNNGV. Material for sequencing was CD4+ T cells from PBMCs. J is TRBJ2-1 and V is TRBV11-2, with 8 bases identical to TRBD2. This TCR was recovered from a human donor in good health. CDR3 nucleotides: TGTGCCAGCAGCGAAATAGCGGGAAGCACCAATGAGCAGTTCTTC. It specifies CASSEIAGSTNEQFF.